This T cell receptor (beta chain) was identified during a study of regulatory T cells in long-lasting Graves disease. Time point denoted: newly diagnosed GD, antithyroid drugs for less than 3 months. PBMC-extracted RNA yielded the TCR library. In its sample, this clonotype was seen many times. Trimming pared 6 bases from V and 11 bases from J, leaving 23 bases between. From germline, CDR1 is SEHNR and CDR2 FQNEAQ (reference sequence). The CDR3 extends over 15 amino acids. Building the TCR beta libraries relied on iRepertoire HTBI primers, and CDR3 regions underwent Arm-PCR. In the source study's methods: Overall, samples carried over 60 TRBV and 14 TRBJ segments. In TCRdb, the multiplex PCR reads were re-called with MiXCR into one record per CDR3 protein. TCRdb assigned the V and J calls; the authors' analysis was not used. This table holds about 220,000 distinct CDR3 sequences, around 18% found once.

Specimen: peripheral blood mononuclear cells (PBMCs), collected at new diagnosis, from a patient treated with antithyroid drugs. V usage is TRBV7-9 and J usage is TRBJ2-1; D may be TRBD2 (6 bases). This TCR was recovered from a female donor with Graves disease. CDR3 in DNA: TGTGCCAGCAGGGGGGGTTTGGGCCTACGAATGCAGCAGTTCTTC. Its translation is CASRGGLGLRMQQFF.